This TCR beta chain was obtained from a study of Ad26.COV2.S vaccination and SARS-CoV-2 variants. Whole-study findings and limits: Spike-specific TCR breadth ran higher among vaccine recipients than placebo recipients.

V was clipped by 1 base and J by 6 bases, with 7 bases between them. The CDR3 is 13 amino acids. Data came from immunoSEQ multiplex PCR; TCRdb stores just in-frame clones and leaves some out. This table has approximately 400,000 clones, just over 90% appearing once. Of note for this clone: What it binds is not known. Within the sample, other DNA sequences also encode this same CDR3.

This TCR came from a human donor who had recovered from COVID-19. The chain joins TRBV12-3 or TRBV12-4 to TRBJ1-5; D remains unclear. Material: peripheral blood, obtained after recovery from COVID-19. The CDR3 coding sequence is TGTGCCAGCAGTTTAGTGGGAGGTCAGCCCCAGCATTTT. Translation: CASSLVGGQPQHF.